The clone carrying this T cell receptor beta chain was observed a handful of times. Its specificity is unknown. Germline CDR1 and CDR2: SNHLY and FYNNEI. This CDR3 region has 14 residues. Trimming cost V 6 bases and J 10 bases, with 22 bases left between them. Using immunoSEQ multiplex PCR, the repertoire was profiled, and TCRdb retains in-frame clones only, with some absent. The sample carries several thousand clones, around 61% recorded once. This sample is part of a study of T cells in narcolepsy. Study at large: Donors had narcolepsy type 1 or type 2, or were healthy controls.

Broader study findings: Healthy controls reportedly lacked the autoreactive clonotypes serially found in patients' blood. Comparing one patient's CSF and blood CD4+ clonotypes highlighted HCRT- and TRIB2-specific autoreactive clonotypes.

The material sequenced was CD45RA- memory CD8+ T cells from PBMCs. V is TRBV2 and J is TRBJ2-7; D is uncertain. The clonotype originates from a human donor with narcolepsy. Here the CDR3 reads CASRSTGSPFEQYF. CDR3 coding DNA: TGTGCCAGCAGATCCACCGGTTCCCCCTTTGAACAGTACTTC.